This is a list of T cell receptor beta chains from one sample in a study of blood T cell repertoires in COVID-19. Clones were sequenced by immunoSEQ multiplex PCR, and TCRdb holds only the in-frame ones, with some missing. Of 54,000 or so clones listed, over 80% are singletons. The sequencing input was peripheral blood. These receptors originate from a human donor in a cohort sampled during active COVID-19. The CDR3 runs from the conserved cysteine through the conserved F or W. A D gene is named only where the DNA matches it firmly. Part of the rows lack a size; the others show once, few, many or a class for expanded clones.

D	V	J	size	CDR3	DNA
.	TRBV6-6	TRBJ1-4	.	CASSRDFNEKLFF	TGTGCCAGCAGTAGGGACTTTAATGAAAAACTGTTTTTT
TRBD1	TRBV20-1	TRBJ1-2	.	CSASGGGRGNYGYTF	TGCAGTGCTAGTGGTGGGGGCAGGGGGAACTATGGCTACACCTTC
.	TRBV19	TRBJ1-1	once	CASSTGLNTEAFF	TGTGCCAGTAGTACAGGGTTGAACACTGAAGCTTTCTTT
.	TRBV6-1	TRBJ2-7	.	CASSEALQAPPYEQYF	TGTGCCAGCAGTGAAGCGCTTCAGGCCCCCCCTTACGAGCAGTACTTC
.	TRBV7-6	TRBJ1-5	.	CANPLFGTPYSNQPQHF	TGTGCCAACCCCCTTTTTGGGACACCATATAGCAATCAGCCCCAGCATTTT
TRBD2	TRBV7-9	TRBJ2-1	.	CASSPYRSGGRNNEQFF	TGTGCCAGCAGCCCATATCGTAGCGGGGGCCGGAACAATGAGCAGTTCTTC
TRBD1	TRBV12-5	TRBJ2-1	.	CASGLVYRGRRHKQFF	TGTGCTAGTGGTTTGGTCTACAGGGGTCGGAGGCACAAGCAGTTCTTC
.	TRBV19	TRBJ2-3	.	CASTIQGVDTQYF	TGTGCCAGTACAATCCAGGGCGTAGATACGCAGTATTTT
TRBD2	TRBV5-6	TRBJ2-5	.	CASSLFQGMSGGPQETQYF	TGTGCCAGCAGCTTGTTCCAGGGCATGAGCGGGGGACCCCAAGAGACCCAGTACTTC
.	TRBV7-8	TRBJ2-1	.	CASSLRDFYNEQFF	TGTGCCAGCAGCTTACGGGACTTCTACAATGAGCAGTTCTTC
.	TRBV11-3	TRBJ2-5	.	CASSPGAGETQYF	TGTGCCAGCAGCCCAGGGGCGGGAGAGACCCAGTACTTC
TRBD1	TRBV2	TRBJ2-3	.	CASSEGQGLGTDTQYF	TGTGCCAGCAGTGAGGGACAGGGCCTGGGCACAGATACGCAGTATTTT
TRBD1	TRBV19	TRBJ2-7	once	CASSWDRELGEQYF	TGTGCCAGTAGTTGGGACAGGGAACTCGGCGAGCAGTACTTC
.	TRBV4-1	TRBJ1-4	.	CASSLVVGAITNEKLFF	TGCGCCAGCAGTTTGGTGGTAGGGGCCATCACTAATGAAAAACTGTTTTTT
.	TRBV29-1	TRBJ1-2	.	CSGGQSNYGYTF	TGCAGCGGCGGACAGTCTAACTATGGCTACACCTTC
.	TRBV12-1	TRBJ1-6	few	CASSPVEFEEEVPLRSPLHF	TGTGCCAGCAGCCCCGTTGAGTTCGAGGAGGAAGTGCCCTTAAGATCACCCCTCCACTTT
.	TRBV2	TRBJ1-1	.	CASSVRGRGAEAFF	TGTGCCAGCAGTGTAAGAGGGCGGGGGGCTGAAGCTTTCTTT
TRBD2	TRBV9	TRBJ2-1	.	CASSAGTRDNEQFF	TGTGCCAGCAGCGCCGGGACTAGAGACAATGAGCAGTTCTTC
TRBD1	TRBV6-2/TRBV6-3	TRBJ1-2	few	CASSYSRTGGNYGYTF	TGTGCCAGCAGTTACTCGAGGACAGGGGGTAACTATGGCTACACCTTC
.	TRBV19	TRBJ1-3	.	CASSIASDSGNTIYF	TGTGCCAGTAGTATAGCGTCAGACTCTGGAAACACCATATATTTT
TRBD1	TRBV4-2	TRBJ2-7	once	CASSQVWDSSYEQYF	TGTGCCAGCAGCCAAGTATGGGACAGCTCCTACGAGCAGTACTTC
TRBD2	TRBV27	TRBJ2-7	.	CASIASPGTSGSYEQYF	TGTGCCAGCATAGCCAGCCCCGGGACTAGCGGGAGCTACGAGCAGTACTTC